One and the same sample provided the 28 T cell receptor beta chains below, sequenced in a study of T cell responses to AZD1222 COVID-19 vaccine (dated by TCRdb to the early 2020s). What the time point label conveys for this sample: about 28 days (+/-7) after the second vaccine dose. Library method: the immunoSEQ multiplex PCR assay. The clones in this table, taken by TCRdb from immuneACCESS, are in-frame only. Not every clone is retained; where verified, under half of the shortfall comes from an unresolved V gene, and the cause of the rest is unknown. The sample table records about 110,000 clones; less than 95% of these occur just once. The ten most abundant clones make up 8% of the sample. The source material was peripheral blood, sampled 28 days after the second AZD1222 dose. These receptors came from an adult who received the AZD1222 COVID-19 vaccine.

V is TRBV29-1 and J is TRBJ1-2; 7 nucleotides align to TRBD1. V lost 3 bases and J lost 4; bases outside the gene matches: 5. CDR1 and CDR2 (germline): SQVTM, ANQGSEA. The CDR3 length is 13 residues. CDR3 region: CSVEGTAFYGYTF. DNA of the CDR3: TGCAGCGTTGAGGGGACAGCATTCTATGGCTACACCTTC.

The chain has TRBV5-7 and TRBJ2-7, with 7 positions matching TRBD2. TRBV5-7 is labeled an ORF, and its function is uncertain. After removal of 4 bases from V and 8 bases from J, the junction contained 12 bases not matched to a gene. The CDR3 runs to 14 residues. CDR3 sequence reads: CASSELATPLKQYF. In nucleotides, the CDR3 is TGTGCCAGCAGCGAACTAGCGACCCCTCTCAAGCAGTACTTC.

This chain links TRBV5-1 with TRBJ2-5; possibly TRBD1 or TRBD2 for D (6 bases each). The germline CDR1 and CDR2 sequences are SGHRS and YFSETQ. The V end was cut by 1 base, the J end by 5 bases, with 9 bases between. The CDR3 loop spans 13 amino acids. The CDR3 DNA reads TGCGCCAGCAGCTTGAGGGGGGATGAGACCCAGTACTTC. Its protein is CASSLRGDETQYF.

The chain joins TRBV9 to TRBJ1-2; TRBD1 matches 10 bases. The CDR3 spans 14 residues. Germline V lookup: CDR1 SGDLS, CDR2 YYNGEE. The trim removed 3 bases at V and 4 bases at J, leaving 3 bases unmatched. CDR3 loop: CASSGTGGGYGYTF. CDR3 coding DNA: TGTGCCAGCAGCGGGACAGGGGGTGGCTATGGCTACACCTTC.

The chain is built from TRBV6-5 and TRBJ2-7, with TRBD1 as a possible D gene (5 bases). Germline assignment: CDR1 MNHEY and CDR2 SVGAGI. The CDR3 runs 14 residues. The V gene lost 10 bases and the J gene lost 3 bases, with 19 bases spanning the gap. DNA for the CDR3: TGTGCCATTTCAAACGGCCGGCAGGGCTACGAGCAGTACTTC. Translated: CAISNGRQGYEQYF.

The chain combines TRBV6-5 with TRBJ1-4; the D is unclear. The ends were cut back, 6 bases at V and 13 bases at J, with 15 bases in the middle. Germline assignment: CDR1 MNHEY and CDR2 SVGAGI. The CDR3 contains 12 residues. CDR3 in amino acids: CASSEGASGLFF. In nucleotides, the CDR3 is TGTGCCAGCAGCGAGGGTGCGTCGGGACTGTTTTTT.

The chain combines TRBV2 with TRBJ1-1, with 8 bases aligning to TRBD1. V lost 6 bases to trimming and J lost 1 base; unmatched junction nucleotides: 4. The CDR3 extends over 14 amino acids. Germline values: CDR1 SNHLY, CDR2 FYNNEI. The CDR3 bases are TGTGCCAGCAGCGCCGACAGGGGGAACACTGAAGCTTTCTTT. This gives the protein CASSADRGNTEAFF. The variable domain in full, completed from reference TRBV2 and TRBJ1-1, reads EPEVTQTPSHQVTQMGQEVILRCVPISNHLYFYWYRQILGQKVEFLVSFYNNEISEKSEIFDDQFSVERPDGSNFTLKIRSTKLEDSAMYFCASSADRGNTEAFFGQGTRLTVV.

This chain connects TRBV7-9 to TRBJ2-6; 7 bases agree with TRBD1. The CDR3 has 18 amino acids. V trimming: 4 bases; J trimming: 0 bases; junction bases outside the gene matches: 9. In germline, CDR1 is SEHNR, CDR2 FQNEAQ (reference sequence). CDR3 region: CASSYEWDSRSGANVLTF. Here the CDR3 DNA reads TGTGCCAGCAGCTACGAATGGGACAGCCGCTCTGGGGCCAACGTCCTGACTTTC.

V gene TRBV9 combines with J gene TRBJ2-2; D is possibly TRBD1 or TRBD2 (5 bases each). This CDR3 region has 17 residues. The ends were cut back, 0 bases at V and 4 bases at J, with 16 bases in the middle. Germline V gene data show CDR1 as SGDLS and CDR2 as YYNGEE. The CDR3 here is CASSVGVVGPGTGELFF. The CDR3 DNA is TGTGCCAGCAGCGTAGGGGTTGTGGGACCTGGCACCGGGGAGCTGTTTTTT.

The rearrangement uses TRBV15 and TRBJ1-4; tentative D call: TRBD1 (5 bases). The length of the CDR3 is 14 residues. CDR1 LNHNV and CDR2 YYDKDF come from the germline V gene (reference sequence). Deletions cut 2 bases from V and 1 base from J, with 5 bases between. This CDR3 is CATSRQGTNEKLFF. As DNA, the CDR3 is TGTGCCACCAGCAGACAGGGAACTAATGAAAAACTGTTTTTT.

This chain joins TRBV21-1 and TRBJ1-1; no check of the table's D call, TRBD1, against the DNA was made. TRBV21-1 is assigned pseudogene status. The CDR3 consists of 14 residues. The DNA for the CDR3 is TGTGCCAGCACTGTGACAGGGGAGAACACTGAAGCTTTCTTT. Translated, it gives CASTVTGENTEAFF.

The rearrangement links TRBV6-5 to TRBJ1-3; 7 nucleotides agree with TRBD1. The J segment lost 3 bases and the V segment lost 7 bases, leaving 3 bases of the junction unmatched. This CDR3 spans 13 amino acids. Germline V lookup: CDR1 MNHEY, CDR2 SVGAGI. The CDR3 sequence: CASIPGGGNTIYF. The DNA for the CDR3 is TGTGCCAGCATCCCAGGGGGTGGAAACACCATATATTTT.

In DNA form, the CDR3 reads TGTGCCACCAGTGCGATCCGCAATGAGCAGTTCTTC. Translation gives CATSAIRNEQFF. The chain couples TRBV24-1 to TRBJ2-1; D is undetermined. The CDR3 has 12 amino acids. Trimming took off 5 bases at V and 6 bases at J, with 7 bases between the two ends. Germline CDR1 KGHDR, CDR2 SFDVKD.

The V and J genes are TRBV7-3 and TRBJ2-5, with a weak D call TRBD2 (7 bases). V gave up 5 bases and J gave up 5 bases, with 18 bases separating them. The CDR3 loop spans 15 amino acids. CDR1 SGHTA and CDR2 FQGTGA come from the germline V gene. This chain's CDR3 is CASSERGAVGETQYF. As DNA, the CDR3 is TGTGCCAGCAGCGAACGGGGGGCCGTGGGGGAGACCCAGTACTTC.

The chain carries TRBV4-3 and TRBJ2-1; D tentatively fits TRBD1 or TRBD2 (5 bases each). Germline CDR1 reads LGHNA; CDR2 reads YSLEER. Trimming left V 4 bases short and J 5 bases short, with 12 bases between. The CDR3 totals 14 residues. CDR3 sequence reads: CASSPAEGNNEQFF. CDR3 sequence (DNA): TGCGCCAGCAGCCCAGCCGAGGGGAACAATGAGCAGTTCTTC.

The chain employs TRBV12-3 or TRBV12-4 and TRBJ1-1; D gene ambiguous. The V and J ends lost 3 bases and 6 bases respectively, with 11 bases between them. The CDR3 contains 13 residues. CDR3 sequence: CASSFTGRSEAFF. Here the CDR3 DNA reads TGTGCCAGCAGTTTTACGGGCCGGTCTGAAGCTTTCTTT.

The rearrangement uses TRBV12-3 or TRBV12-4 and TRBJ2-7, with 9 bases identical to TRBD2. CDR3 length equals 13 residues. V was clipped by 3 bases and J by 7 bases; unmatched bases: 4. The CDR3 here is CASSFSLAGEQYF. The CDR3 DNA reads TGTGCCAGCAGTTTCTCCCTAGCGGGAGAGCAGTACTTC.

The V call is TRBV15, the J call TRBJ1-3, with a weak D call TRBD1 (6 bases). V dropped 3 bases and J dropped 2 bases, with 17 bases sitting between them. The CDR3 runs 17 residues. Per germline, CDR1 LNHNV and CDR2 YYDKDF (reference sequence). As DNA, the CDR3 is TGTGCCACCAGCAGGAACAGATACAGGGCCACTGGAAACACCATATATTTT. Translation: CATSRNRYRATGNTIYF. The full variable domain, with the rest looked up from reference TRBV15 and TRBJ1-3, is DAMVIQNPRYQVTQFGKPVTLSCSQTLNHNVMYWYQQKSSQAPKLLFHYYDKDFNNEADTPDNFQSRRPNTSFCFLDIRSPGLGDTAMYLCATSRNRYRATGNTIYFGEGSWLTVV.

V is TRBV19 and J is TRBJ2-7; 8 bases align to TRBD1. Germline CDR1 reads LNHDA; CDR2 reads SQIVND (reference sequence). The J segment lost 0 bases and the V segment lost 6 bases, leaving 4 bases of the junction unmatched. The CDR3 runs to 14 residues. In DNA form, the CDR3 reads TGTGCCAGTAGAAACAGGGGGAGCTCCTACGAGCAGTACTTC. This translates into CASRNRGSSYEQYF.

CDR3: CASSYQQGAGYNEQFF. The CDR3 coding sequence is TGTGCCAGCAGCTACCAACAGGGGGCTGGCTACAATGAGCAGTTCTTC. The V and J genes are TRBV7-3 and TRBJ2-1; 9 bases are shared with TRBD1. CDR3 length: 16 residues. V shed 4 bases, J shed 3 bases, and the junction held 7 bases outside the gene matches. Germline V lookup: CDR1 SGHTA, CDR2 FQGTGA.

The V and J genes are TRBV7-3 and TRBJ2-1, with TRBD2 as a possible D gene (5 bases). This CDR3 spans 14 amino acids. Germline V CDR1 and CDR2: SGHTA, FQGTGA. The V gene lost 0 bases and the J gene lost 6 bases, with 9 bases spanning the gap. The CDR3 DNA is TGTGCCAGCAGCTTAACTGGCGGGTTCAATGAGCAGTTCTTC. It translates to CASSLTGGFNEQFF.

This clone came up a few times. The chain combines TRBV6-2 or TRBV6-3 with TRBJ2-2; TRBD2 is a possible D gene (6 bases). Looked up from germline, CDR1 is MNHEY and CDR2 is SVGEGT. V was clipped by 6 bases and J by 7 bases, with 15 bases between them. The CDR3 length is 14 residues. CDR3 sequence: CASSLSGESGELFF. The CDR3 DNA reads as TGTGCCAGCAGCCTTTCGGGGGAGAGCGGGGAGCTGTTTTTT.

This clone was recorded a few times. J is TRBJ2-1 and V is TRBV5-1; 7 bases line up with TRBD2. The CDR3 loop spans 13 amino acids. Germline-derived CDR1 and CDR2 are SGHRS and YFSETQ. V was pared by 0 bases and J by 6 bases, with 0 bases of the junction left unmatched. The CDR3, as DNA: TGCGCCAGCAGCTTGGGACTAGCCAATGAGCAGTTCTTC. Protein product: CASSLGLANEQFF.

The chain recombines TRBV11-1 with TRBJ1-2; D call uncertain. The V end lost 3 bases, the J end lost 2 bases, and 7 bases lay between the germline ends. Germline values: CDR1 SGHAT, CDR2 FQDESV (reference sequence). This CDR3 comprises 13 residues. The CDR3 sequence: CASSLTTNYGYTF. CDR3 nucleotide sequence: TGTGCCAGCAGCTTGACTACAAACTATGGCTACACCTTC.

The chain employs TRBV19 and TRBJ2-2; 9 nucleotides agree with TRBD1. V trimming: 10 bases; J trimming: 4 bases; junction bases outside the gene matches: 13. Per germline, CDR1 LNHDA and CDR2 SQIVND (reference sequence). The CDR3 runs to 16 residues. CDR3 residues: CATAPGQGKVTGELFF. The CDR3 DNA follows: TGTGCCACCGCCCCGGGACAGGGAAAGGTCACCGGGGAGCTGTTTTTT.

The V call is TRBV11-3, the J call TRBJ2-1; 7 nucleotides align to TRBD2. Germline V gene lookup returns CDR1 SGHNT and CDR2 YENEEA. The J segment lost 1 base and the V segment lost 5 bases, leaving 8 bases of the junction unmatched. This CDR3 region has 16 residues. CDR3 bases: TGTGCCAGCAGCGGGCGGGGGATTGGTTCCTACAATGAGCAGTTCTTC. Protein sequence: CASSGRGIGSYNEQFF.

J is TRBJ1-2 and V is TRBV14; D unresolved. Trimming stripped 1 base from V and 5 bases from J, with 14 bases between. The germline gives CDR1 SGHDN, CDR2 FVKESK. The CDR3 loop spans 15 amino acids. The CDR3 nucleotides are TGTGCCAGCAGCCAAGGCAGTTACGGAGGGTATGGCTACACCTTC. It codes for CASSQGSYGGYGYTF.

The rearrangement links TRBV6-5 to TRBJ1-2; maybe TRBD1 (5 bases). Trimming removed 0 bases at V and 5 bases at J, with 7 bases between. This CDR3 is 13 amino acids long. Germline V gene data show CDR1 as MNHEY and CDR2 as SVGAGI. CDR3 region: CASSYSGGYGYTF. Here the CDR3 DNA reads TGTGCCAGCAGTTACTCCGGGGGATATGGCTACACCTTC.